This T cell receptor (beta chain) was profiled in a study of control samples from healthy donors and cancer patients. The germline CDR1 and CDR2 sequences are MNHEY and SMNVEV (reference sequence). The germline V and J ends were trimmed by 7 bases and 0 bases, with 13 bases remaining between them. This CDR3 is 15 amino acids long. Using immunoSEQ multiplex PCR, the repertoire was profiled, and TCRdb retains in-frame clones only, with some absent. The sample has roughly 130,000 clones; about nine tenths are singletons. This chain connects TRBV27 to TRBJ1-3; D gene uncertain. The clonotype originates from a man aged 25-40 years in good health. The sequencing sample was made of blood. The CDR3, as DNA: TGTGCCAGCACTAGCGGTAGTCTCTCTGGAAACACCATATATTTT. It specifies CASTSGSLSGNTIYF.